Below, one T cell receptor beta chain is given with its context. This entry comes from a study of radiotherapy plus CTLA-4 blockade in lung cancer. The assay was immunoSEQ multiplex PCR, and TCRdb's table has in-frame clones only and misses some. Altogether around 110,000 clones are present, 90% being singletons, with the ten largest covering under 8%. Germline CDR1 and CDR2: SNHLY and FYNNEI. The CDR3 extends over 13 amino acids. Losses at the gene ends were 6 bases for V and 8 bases for J; bases not matched to a gene: 9. V is TRBV2 and J is TRBJ1-2, with TRBD1 matching 7 bases. This clonotype was sampled from a human donor with non-small cell lung cancer that progressed on radiotherapy plus ipilimumab. Here the sequenced sample was peripheral blood, taken from a patient treated with radiotherapy plus ipilimumab. CDR3 sequence reads: CASRGTGVKGYTF. Here the CDR3 DNA reads TGTGCCAGCAGGGGCACAGGGGTAAAAGGCTACACCTTC. Together with reference TRBV2 and TRBJ1-2, the CDR3 gives the full variable domain: EPEVTQTPSHQVTQMGQEVILRCVPISNHLYFYWYRQILGQKVEFLVSFYNNEISEKSEIFDDQFSVERPDGSNFTLKIRSTKLEDSAMYFCASRGTGVKGYTFGSGTRLTVV.